One and the same sample provided the 15 T cell receptor beta chains below, sequenced in a study of blood T cell repertoires in COVID-19. The table came from immunoSEQ multiplex PCR; TCRdb's copy has only in-frame clones and leaves some out. Of fewer than 180,000 clones detected, 80% to 90% appear once; the ten largest clones hold under 3.5%. Sequencing used peripheral blood. These receptors came from a man between 65 and 85 years old with acute or convalescent COVID-19.

As for this clone: One junction end disagrees with the germline gene, perhaps due to a read error. The rearrangement links TRBV6-5 to TRBJ1-2, with 8 bases lining up with TRBD1. The CDR3 consists of 12 residues. The germline V gene has CDR1 MNHEY and CDR2 SVGAGI. The CDR3 DNA sequence: TGTACCAGCAGTTCTGGACAGGGTGGCTACACCTTC. Translated: CTSSSGQGGYTF.

In nucleotides, the CDR3 is TGTGCCAGCAGCTTACAGAGGCTCCTTTCGAGCTCCTACAATGAGCAGTTCTTC. Translation gives CASSLQRLLSSSYNEQFF. The rearrangement joins TRBV13 to TRBJ2-1; D is uncertain. The CDR3 consists of 18 residues. Germline lookup yields CDR1 PRHDT and CDR2 FYEKMQ (reference sequence). V was pared by 2 bases and J by 0 bases, with 17 bases between. Based on the CDR3 plus reference TRBV13 and TRBJ2-1, the full variable domain is AAGVIQSPRHLIKEKRETATLKCYPIPRHDTVYWYQQGPGQDPQFLISFYEKMQSDKGSIPDRFSAQQFSDYHSELNMSSLELGDSALYFCASSLQRLLSSSYNEQFFGPGTRLTVL.

The V gene is TRBV6-5, the J gene TRBJ2-7, with 7 bases fitting TRBD1. Germline loops: CDR1 MNHEY, CDR2 SVGAGI. The CDR3 is 15 residues long. The J segment lost 3 bases and the V segment lost 6 bases, leaving 11 bases of the junction unmatched. The CDR3 sequence is CASSQDRAKGYEQYF. In DNA form, the CDR3 reads TGTGCCAGCAGCCAAGACAGGGCTAAGGGCTACGAGCAGTACTTC.

The V and J genes are TRBV28 and TRBJ2-7, with 12 bases matching TRBD2. Germline CDR1 is MDHEN and CDR2 is SYDVKM. This CDR3 comprises 16 residues. With 5 bases clipped from V and 4 bases from J, the junction kept 9 bases outside the gene matches. The CDR3 region is CASSPHLAGGPYEQYF. DNA of the CDR3: TGTGCCAGCAGTCCTCACCTAGCGGGAGGGCCTTACGAGCAGTACTTC.

This rearrangement joins TRBV5-4 to TRBJ1-2; D is perhaps TRBD1 (5 bases). Trimming stripped 0 bases from V and 4 bases from J, with 10 bases between. Germline loops: CDR1 SGHNT, CDR2 YYREEE (reference sequence). The CDR3 loop spans 14 amino acids. CDR3 nucleotides: TGTGCCAGCAGCTTGGCTCCAGGGTCCTATGGCTACACCTTC. As protein: CASSLAPGSYGYTF.

The chain links TRBV25-1 to TRBJ1-2, with 7 bases aligning to TRBD1. CDR1 is MGHDK, CDR2 SYGVNS, per germline. This CDR3 contains 13 residues. J gave up 8 bases and V 5 bases, and 8 bases lay outside the gene matches. Here the CDR3 DNA reads TGTGCCAGCAGTCCCCTGGGGGACAGAGGCTACACCTTC. It codes for CASSPLGDRGYTF.

In its sample, this clone was seen a few times. V is TRBV9 and J is TRBJ1-1; tentative D call: TRBD1 (6 bases). V shed 3 bases and J shed 2 bases, with 17 bases lying between them. CDR1 and CDR2 from the germline V gene are SGDLS and YYNGEE. This CDR3 has 16 amino acids. The CDR3 DNA reads TGTGCCAGCAGCGCGGATACCGGGACAACAAACACTGAAGCTTTCTTT. This translates into CASSADTGTTNTEAFF.

This clone was picked up one time. The chain has TRBV5-1 and TRBJ1-1, with D uncertain. V was cut by 4 bases and J by 4 bases, with 11 bases left in between. There are 13 residues in the CDR3. The germline CDR1 and CDR2 sequences are SGHRS and YFSETQ. The DNA of the CDR3 is TGCGCCAGCAGCCCCTATTTAAGCACTGAAGCTTTCTTT. It translates to CASSPYLSTEAFF.

The rearrangement joins TRBV6-1 to TRBJ2-7, with D tentatively TRBD1 (5 bases). Germline values: CDR1 MNHNS, CDR2 SASEGT. The CDR3 extends over 18 amino acids. The germline V and J ends were trimmed by 1 base and 1 base, with 20 bases remaining between them. In DNA form, the CDR3 reads TGTGCCAGCAGTGAAGAAGGGGCAGGGCTAATCCTTTCCTACGAGCAGTACTTC. Residues: CASSEEGAGLILSYEQYF.

The rearrangement uses TRBV3-1 (or the pseudogene TRBV3-2) and TRBJ2-1, with 10 positions matching TRBD2. The CDR3 sequence is 15 residues long. The germline gives CDR1 LGHDT, CDR2 YNNKEL (reference sequence). After removal of 8 bases from V and 2 bases from J, the junction contained 6 bases not matched to a gene. CDR3 DNA sequence: TGTGCCAGCGGCCTAGCGGGAGAGGCCTACAATGAGCAGTTCTTC. This translates into CASGLAGEAYNEQFF.

V usage is TRBV11-2 and J usage is TRBJ1-1, with D possibly being TRBD1 (5 bases). Trimming stripped 3 bases from V and 5 bases from J, with 10 bases between. CDR3 length equals 13 residues. Germline V lookup: CDR1 SGHAT, CDR2 FQNNGV. The chain's CDR3 is CASSFLGDTEAFF. CDR3 DNA: TGTGCCAGCAGCTTCTTAGGGGATACTGAAGCTTTCTTT.

The CDR3 loop reads CASSRGLAGDANEQFF. CDR3 nucleotide sequence: TGTGCCAGTAGCCGGGGGCTAGCGGGAGACGCGAATGAGCAGTTCTTC. The J gene is TRBJ2-1, the V gene TRBV19, with 10 bases identical to TRBD2. Trimming took 6 bases from V and 7 from J; bases not matched to a gene: 12. The CDR3 is 16 residues long. From germline, CDR1 is LNHDA and CDR2 SQIVND (reference sequence).

The V and J genes are TRBV15 and TRBJ2-1; 9 bases align to TRBD2. This CDR3 is built from 16 residues. CDR1 is LNHNV and CDR2 is YYDKDF in the germline V gene (reference sequence). The ends lost 1 base at V and 7 bases at J; junction bases unmatched: 8. This chain's CDR3 is CATSRAGGRVGNEQFF. DNA for the CDR3: TGTGCCACCAGCAGAGCGGGCGGGAGGGTTGGGAATGAGCAGTTCTTC.

The chain is built from TRBV6-6 and TRBJ1-2, with a tentative D call TRBD1 (5 bases). The CDR3 totals 14 residues. Germline V gives CDR1 MNHNY, CDR2 SVGAGI (reference sequence). V lost 8 bases, J lost 0 bases, and 13 bases lay in between. CDR3 loop: CASVGAAPNYGYTF. CDR3 nucleotide sequence: TGTGCCAGCGTTGGGGCAGCCCCTAACTATGGCTACACCTTC.

This clone was detected only once. The V and J genes are TRBV19 and TRBJ1-5; 9 bases match TRBD1. The CDR3 covers 15 residues. Per the germline V gene, CDR1 is LNHDA and CDR2 is SQIVND (reference sequence). The V and J ends lost 7 bases and 4 bases, in that order; junction bases with no gene match: 8. The CDR3 DNA sequence: TGTGCCAGTAACTCCGGGACAGGGATTAATCAGCCCCAGCATTTT. It is translated as CASNSGTGINQPQHF.